The 6 T cell receptor beta chains listed next were all sequenced from one sample in a study of CD8 T cells in ankylosing spondylitis. General observations from the study: What appeared characteristic of ankylosing spondylitis blood was a TCR beta motif of several highly homologous variants.

A single record per CDR3 protein comes from TCRdb applying MiXCR to the 5' RACE reads. In the table there are about 220,000 distinct CDR3 sequences, approximately 7.3% of which are singletons. These receptors are not linked to any known antigen. Sample: blood, either unsorted or a sorted T cell fraction (not recorded which). Every receptor here comes from a male donor with ankylosing spondylitis.

The chain combines TRBV7-9 with TRBJ1-2, with a possible D match to TRBD1 (5 bases). Trimming removed 3 bases from V and 8 bases from J, with 10 bases in between. The CDR3 has 12 residues. Germline V CDR1 and CDR2: SEHNR, FQNEAQ (reference sequence). CDR3: CASSFGTLGYTF. CDR3 nucleotides: TGTGCCAGCAGCTTCGGGACTCTCGGCTACACCTTC.

This clonotype came up many times. This chain links TRBV6-1 with TRBJ1-3, with D tentatively TRBD1 (5 bases). The ends were cut back, 6 bases at V and 0 bases at J, with 12 bases in the middle. The CDR3 loop spans 15 amino acids. Germline loops: CDR1 MNHNS, CDR2 SASEGT. The CDR3 coding sequence is TGTGCCAGCAGCCTAGACAGCATCTCTGGAAACACCATATATTTT. Translation gives CASSLDSISGNTIYF.

There are a few counts of this clonotype. The chain is built from TRBV6-1 and TRBJ2-6, with D possibly matching TRBD1 (6 bases). The CDR3 length is 14 residues. The ends were cut back, 5 bases at V and 2 bases at J, with 7 bases in the middle. Germline V gene lookup returns CDR1 MNHNS and CDR2 SASEGT. CDR3 protein: CASSPGAGANVLTF. CDR3 sequence (DNA): TGTGCCAGCAGTCCAGGGGCTGGGGCCAACGTCCTGACTTTC.

This clonotype was picked up a small number of times. The chain is built from TRBV6-2 or TRBV6-3 and TRBJ2-5, with TRBD2 identical over 11 bases. The trim removed 0 bases at V and 3 bases at J, leaving 0 bases unmatched. CDR3 length: 15 amino acids. CDR1 is MNHEY and CDR2 is SVGEGT in the germline V gene. The CDR3: CASSYSTSGEETQYF. Here the CDR3 DNA reads TGTGCCAGCAGTTACTCGACTAGCGGGGAAGAGACCCAGTACTTC.

This clonotype has at least ten counts. This chain uses TRBV20-1 with TRBJ1-3, with D unclear. The CDR3 has 15 amino acids. V was shortened by 0 bases and J by 0 bases, with 9 bases between the two germline ends. Germline-derived CDR1 and CDR2 are DFQATT and SNEGSKA (reference sequence). In DNA, the CDR3 is TGCAGTGCTAGAGAGTGGACGGTCTCTGGAAACACCATATATTTT. As protein: CSAREWTVSGNTIYF.

The chain uses TRBV6-6 and TRBJ1-6; weak D call: TRBD1 (5 bases). The CDR3 sequence is 16 residues long. Germline CDR1 is MNHNY and CDR2 is SVGAGI (reference sequence). Trimming took 6 bases from V and 6 from J, leaving 18 bases between them. CDR3 residues: CASSMGGGASNSPLHF. CDR3 nucleotide sequence: TGTGCCAGCAGCATGGGGGGAGGGGCGAGTAATTCACCCCTCCACTTT.